These T cell receptor beta chains were read from a single sample in a study of blood T cells in healthy people across ages. MiXCR, run by TCRdb on the 5' RACE reads, gives a single entry per CDR3 protein. The table has roughly 2 million distinct CDR3 sequences, about 49% seen once. Source material: blood. Source of these receptors: a woman aged 35 to 49 in good health. Each CDR3 is given with its conserved first and last residue. D genes are given only for firm matches. The size of a clone is reported for some rows only, either as once, few or many, or as a class for expanded clones.

clone_size: .
d_call: TRBD1
j_call: TRBJ1-6
v_call: TRBV5-1
cdr3_aa: CASSFEGAVSNSPLHF
cdr3_nt: TGCGCCAGCAGCTTTGAGGGGGCCGTCAGCAATTCACCCCTCCACTTT

clone_size: .
d_call: TRBD1
j_call: TRBJ2-3
v_call: TRBV5-1
cdr3_aa: CASSSAPGQGPQDTQYF
cdr3_nt: TGCGCCAGCAGCTCCGCCCCGGGACAGGGGCCGCAAGATACGCAGTATTTT

clone_size: .
d_call: .
j_call: TRBJ1-2
v_call: TRBV7-9
cdr3_aa: CASSDTPNYGYTF
cdr3_nt: TGTGCCAGCAGTGACACGCCGAACTATGGCTACACCTTC

clone_size: .
d_call: TRBD2
j_call: TRBJ2-5
v_call: TRBV29-1
cdr3_aa: CSLPGRGAGETQYF
cdr3_nt: TGCAGCTTACCCGGCCGCGGAGCGGGGGAGACCCAGTACTTC

clone_size: .
d_call: .
j_call: TRBJ1-2
v_call: TRBV13
cdr3_aa: CASSGNRDGYGYTF
cdr3_nt: TGTGCCAGCAGCGGAAACCGGGACGGCTATGGCTACACCTTC

clone_size: .
d_call: .
j_call: TRBJ2-3
v_call: TRBV12-3/TRBV12-4
cdr3_aa: CASSLAGQLSTDTQYF
cdr3_nt: TGTGCCAGCAGTTTAGCGGGGCAACTCAGCACAGATACGCAGTATTTT

clone_size: few
d_call: .
j_call: TRBJ2-6
v_call: TRBV5-1
cdr3_aa: CASSPAMRGANVLTF
cdr3_nt: TGCGCCAGCAGCCCGGCGATGAGGGGGGCCAACGTCCTGACTTTC

clone_size: .
d_call: .
j_call: TRBJ1-5
v_call: TRBV4-2
cdr3_aa: CASSQGTTGRVQPQHF
cdr3_nt: TGTGCCAGCAGCCAAGGAACAACCGGGAGAGTTCAGCCCCAGCATTTT

clone_size: .
d_call: .
j_call: TRBJ1-2
v_call: TRBV28
cdr3_aa: CASSTSGSGRYGYTF
cdr3_nt: TGTGCCAGCAGCACATCAGGGTCGGGGCGCTATGGCTACACCTTC

clone_size: once
d_call: .
j_call: TRBJ1-2
v_call: TRBV7-2
cdr3_aa: CASSDGVSRYGYTF
cdr3_nt: TGTGCCAGCAGCGACGGAGTGTCTCGCTATGGCTACACCTTC

clone_size: .
d_call: .
j_call: TRBJ2-1
v_call: TRBV5-1
cdr3_aa: CASSLEVGDSSYNEQFF
cdr3_nt: TGCGCCAGCAGCTTGGAAGTGGGGGATTCCTCCTACAATGAGCAGTTCTTC

clone_size: .
d_call: .
j_call: TRBJ2-1
v_call: TRBV5-1
cdr3_aa: CASSLPTIDNEQFF
cdr3_nt: TGCGCCAGCAGCCTTCCGACGATCGACAATGAGCAGTTCTTC

clone_size: few
d_call: .
j_call: TRBJ1-2
v_call: TRBV5-1
cdr3_aa: CASSAGGGDDYGYTF
cdr3_nt: TGCGCCAGCAGCGCCGGAGGAGGGGACGACTATGGCTACACCTTC

clone_size: few
d_call: .
j_call: TRBJ2-7
v_call: TRBV6-5
cdr3_aa: CASSYAGSSYNEQYF
cdr3_nt: TGTGCCAGCAGTTACGCCGGGAGCTCCTACAATGAGCAGTACTTC

clone_size: once
d_call: .
j_call: TRBJ1-2
v_call: TRBV4-3
cdr3_aa: CASSQDAGKLHGYTF
cdr3_nt: TGCGCCAGCAGCCAAGATGCGGGCAAGCTTCATGGCTACACCTTC

clone_size: .
d_call: .
j_call: TRBJ1-5
v_call: TRBV20-1
cdr3_aa: CSARAEGPSNQPQHF
cdr3_nt: TGCAGTGCTAGGGCCGAAGGACCTAGCAATCAGCCCCAGCATTTT

clone_size: few
d_call: .
j_call: TRBJ2-3
v_call: TRBV6-2/TRBV6-3
cdr3_aa: CASSYGGLLTDTQYF
cdr3_nt: TGTGCCAGCAGTTACGGGGGCCTCCTCACAGATACGCAGTATTTT

clone_size: few
d_call: .
j_call: TRBJ2-5
v_call: TRBV7-2
cdr3_aa: CASSAPGAPQETQYF
cdr3_nt: TGTGCCAGCAGCGCCCCCGGGGCACCCCAAGAGACCCAGTACTTC

clone_size: .
d_call: .
j_call: TRBJ2-1
v_call: TRBV5-1
cdr3_aa: CASSLAPVPYNEQFF
cdr3_nt: TGCGCCAGCAGCTTGGCCCCAGTACCCTACAATGAGCAGTTCTTC

clone_size: few
d_call: .
j_call: TRBJ2-1
v_call: TRBV6-2/TRBV6-3
cdr3_aa: CASSYAGFLLLYYNEQFF
cdr3_nt: TGTGCCAGCAGTTATGCGGGGTTCCTTCTTTTGTATTACAATGAGCAGTTCTTC

clone_size: .
d_call: .
j_call: TRBJ2-1
v_call: TRBV12-3/TRBV12-4
cdr3_aa: CASSSTGVLGEQFF
cdr3_nt: TGTGCCAGCAGCTCGACTGGGGTCCTGGGTGAGCAGTTCTTC

clone_size: .
d_call: TRBD1
j_call: TRBJ2-7
v_call: TRBV6-6
cdr3_aa: CASSSGTGGLSEQYF
cdr3_nt: TGTGCCAGCAGTTCCGGGACAGGGGGTCTCAGCGAGCAGTACTTC

clone_size: .
d_call: .
j_call: TRBJ2-3
v_call: TRBV6-5
cdr3_aa: CASSWTDTDTQYF
cdr3_nt: TGTGCCAGCAGTTGGACAGACACAGATACGCAGTATTTT

clone_size: .
d_call: TRBD1
j_call: TRBJ1-5
v_call: TRBV27
cdr3_aa: CASSLIGRGSGNQPQHF
cdr3_nt: TGTGCCAGCAGTTTAATCGGCAGGGGGAGCGGTAATCAGCCCCAGCATTTT

clone_size: .
d_call: TRBD1
j_call: TRBJ1-5
v_call: TRBV5-1
cdr3_aa: CASSLVGGNQPRHF
cdr3_nt: TGCGCCAGCAGCCTCGTAGGGGGCAATCAGCCCCGGCATTTT

clone_size: few
d_call: TRBD1
j_call: TRBJ2-7
v_call: TRBV7-9
cdr3_aa: CASSLAGGRSSYEQYF
cdr3_nt: TGTGCCAGCAGCCTAGCAGGGGGAAGGAGCTCCTACGAGCAGTACTTC

clone_size: .
d_call: .
j_call: TRBJ2-1
v_call: TRBV20-1
cdr3_aa: CSARGNRRSAVVPNEQFF
cdr3_nt: TGCAGTGCTAGAGGTAATCGCCGAAGCGCGGTGGTGCCCAATGAGCAGTTCTTC

clone_size: .
d_call: TRBD1
j_call: TRBJ2-1
v_call: TRBV12-3/TRBV12-4
cdr3_aa: CASSPKLGQGNNEQFF
cdr3_nt: TGTGCCAGCAGTCCGAAACTCGGACAGGGGAACAATGAGCAGTTCTTC

clone_size: many
d_call: TRBD2
j_call: TRBJ2-1
v_call: TRBV20-1
cdr3_aa: CSARAETSGEFYNEQFF
cdr3_nt: TGCAGTGCTAGGGCCGAGACTAGCGGGGAATTCTACAATGAGCAGTTCTTC

clone_size: .
d_call: .
j_call: TRBJ1-2
v_call: TRBV6-6
cdr3_aa: CASRTGLFGYTF
cdr3_nt: TGTGCCAGCAGGACAGGCCTATTTGGCTACACCTTC

clone_size: .
d_call: .
j_call: TRBJ2-5
v_call: TRBV11-2
cdr3_aa: CASSLVPEGNRSDEQYF
cdr3_nt: TGTGCCAGCAGCTTAGTCCCCGAAGGGAATAGATCTGATGAGCAGTACTTC

clone_size: .
d_call: .
j_call: TRBJ2-5
v_call: TRBV12-3/TRBV12-4
cdr3_aa: CASSSRSGTLGGTQYF
cdr3_nt: TGTGCCAGCAGCAGTCGCTCCGGGACACTAGGGGGGACCCAGTACTTC

clone_size: once
d_call: TRBD1
j_call: TRBJ1-4
v_call: TRBV12-3/TRBV12-4
cdr3_aa: CASSSRGPNEKLFF
cdr3_nt: TGTGCCAGCTCCTCCAGGGGGCCTAATGAAAAACTGTTTTTT

clone_size: .
d_call: .
j_call: TRBJ2-7
v_call: TRBV11-2
cdr3_aa: CASSLSTGPIYEQYF
cdr3_nt: TGTGCCAGCAGCTTAAGTACAGGGCCCATTTACGAGCAGTACTTC

clone_size: .
d_call: .
j_call: TRBJ1-1
v_call: TRBV20-1
cdr3_aa: CSARERFSPRGMNTEAFF
cdr3_nt: TGCAGTGCTAGAGAAAGATTTTCCCCCCGGGGGATGAACACTGAAGCTTTCTTT

clone_size: .
d_call: .
j_call: TRBJ2-6
v_call: TRBV7-3
cdr3_aa: CASSRSDATPSSGADVLTF
cdr3_nt: TGTGCCAGCAGCCGATCAGACGCGACGCCGAGCTCTGGGGCCGACGTCCTGACTTTC

clone_size: .
d_call: TRBD1
j_call: TRBJ1-2
v_call: TRBV27
cdr3_aa: CASSGDRGRIHGYTF
cdr3_nt: TGTGCCAGCAGTGGGGACAGGGGGCGCATTCATGGCTACACCTTC

clone_size: .
d_call: TRBD2
j_call: TRBJ2-5
v_call: TRBV7-2
cdr3_aa: CASSPEGLAGGIQETQYF
cdr3_nt: TGTGCCAGCAGCCCCGAGGGGCTAGCGGGGGGGATCCAAGAGACCCAGTACTTC

clone_size: .
d_call: TRBD1
j_call: TRBJ1-5
v_call: TRBV2
cdr3_aa: CASSGDRAGNQPQHF
cdr3_nt: TGTGCCAGCAGTGGGGACAGGGCAGGGAATCAGCCCCAGCATTTT

clone_size: .
d_call: .
j_call: TRBJ2-1
v_call: TRBV7-9
cdr3_aa: CASSLPRGSYNEQFF
cdr3_nt: TGTGCCAGCAGCCTCCCCAGGGGCTCCTACAATGAGCAGTTCTTC

clone_size: .
d_call: TRBD2
j_call: TRBJ2-5
v_call: TRBV20-1
cdr3_aa: CSARDLRSGITGETQYF
cdr3_nt: TGCAGTGCTAGAGATCTCCGGAGCGGGATTACGGGAGAGACCCAGTACTTC

clone_size: .
d_call: TRBD1
j_call: TRBJ2-2
v_call: TRBV27
cdr3_aa: CASSFRGQGVDTGELFF
cdr3_nt: TGTGCCAGCAGTTTTCGCGGACAGGGGGTCGACACCGGGGAGCTGTTTTTT

clone_size: .
d_call: .
j_call: TRBJ2-3
v_call: TRBV28
cdr3_aa: CASRPGGLNTQYF
cdr3_nt: TGTGCCAGCCGTCCGGGGGGCTTGAATACGCAGTATTTT

clone_size: .
d_call: .
j_call: TRBJ2-7
v_call: TRBV20-1
cdr3_aa: CSALSEGAYEQYF
cdr3_nt: TGCAGTGCTCTCTCGGAGGGTGCCTACGAGCAGTACTTC

clone_size: .
d_call: .
j_call: TRBJ2-5
v_call: TRBV7-9
cdr3_aa: CASGSSGLGRETQYF
cdr3_nt: TGTGCCAGCGGGTCGTCGGGGCTGGGTAGAGAGACCCAGTACTTC

clone_size: few
d_call: .
j_call: TRBJ2-7
v_call: TRBV7-2
cdr3_aa: CASSLASAGDGNEQYF
cdr3_nt: TGTGCCAGCAGCTTAGCGAGTGCAGGGGATGGGAATGAGCAGTACTTC

clone_size: few
d_call: TRBD1
j_call: TRBJ2-7
v_call: TRBV10-3
cdr3_aa: CAISERYPGQGVISEQYF
cdr3_nt: TGTGCCATCAGTGAAAGGTACCCGGGACAGGGCGTTATTAGCGAGCAGTACTTC

clone_size: .
d_call: .
j_call: TRBJ2-1
v_call: TRBV20-1
cdr3_aa: CSAYAGRGSYNEQFF
cdr3_nt: TGCAGTGCTTATGCAGGCCGGGGCTCCTACAATGAGCAGTTCTTC